One and the same sample provided the 17 T cell receptor beta chains below, sequenced in a study of regulatory T cells in long-lasting Graves disease. Assembly of TCR beta libraries relied on iRepertoire HTBI primers together with Arm-PCR of CDR3 regions. TCRdb re-called the multiplex PCR reads through MiXCR, storing one row per CDR3 protein. The data show 350,000 to 500,000 distinct CDR3 sequences, under 25% seen once. The time point denotes: persistent/refractory GD, antithyroid drugs over 5 years with positive TRAb. TCR sequences were obtained from RNA taken from PBMCs. The specimen comprised peripheral blood mononuclear cells (PBMCs), sampled when the disease was refractory, from a patient treated with antithyroid drugs. Receptors originate from a female donor with Graves disease.

V is TRBV19 and J is TRBJ2-1; D is unresolved. The V gene's germline CDR1 is LNHDA and CDR2 SQIVND (reference sequence). V was cut by 4 bases and J by 2 bases, with 3 bases left in between. The CDR3 covers 12 residues. As DNA, the CDR3 is TGTGCCAGTAGTAAGACCTACAATGAGCAGTTCTTC. Its protein is CASSKTYNEQFF.

The chain has TRBV5-6 and TRBJ1-3; the D gene is possibly TRBD1 (6 bases). This CDR3 contains 16 residues. Germline V gene sequence: CDR1 SGHDT, CDR2 YYEEEE. V was shortened by 2 bases and J by 3 bases, with 15 bases between the two germline ends. The CDR3 reads CASSFPTGTIGNTIYF. CDR3 in DNA: TGTGCCAGCAGCTTTCCAACAGGGACCATTGGAAACACCATATATTTT. Using reference TRBV5-6 and TRBJ1-3 for the parts outside the CDR3, the full variable domain is DAGVTQSPTHLIKTRGQQVTLRCSPKSGHDTVSWYQQALGQGPQFIFQYYEEEERQRGNFPDRFSGHQFPNYSSELNVNALLLGDSALYLCASSFPTGTIGNTIYFGEGSWLTVV.

J is TRBJ2-7 and V is TRBV27; 10 bases fit TRBD2. Trimming removed 8 bases from V and 12 bases from J; junction bases left unmatched: 10. This CDR3 has 12 amino acids. From germline, CDR1 is MNHEY and CDR2 SMNVEV (reference sequence). The chain's CDR3 is CASWMLAGDLYF. DNA of the CDR3: TGTGCCAGCTGGATGCTAGCGGGAGACCTGTACTTC.

The rearrangement joins TRBV19 to TRBJ2-3; 7 nucleotides align to TRBD2. CDR3 length: 15 residues. CDR1 and CDR2 from the germline V gene are LNHDA and SQIVND (reference sequence). V was clipped by 4 bases and J by 1 base; unmatched bases: 5. CDR3 DNA: TGTGCCAGTAGTAATGGCGGGAGCGGCACAGATACGCAGTATTTT. Protein sequence: CASSNGGSGTDTQYF.

This clonotype showed up many times. The chain has TRBV15 and TRBJ2-7, with D unclear. This CDR3 comprises 15 residues. V was clipped by 0 bases and J by 5 bases, with 14 bases between them. Germline CDR1 is LNHNV and CDR2 is YYDKDF (reference sequence). CDR3 in amino acids: CATSRDRLPPNEQYF. The CDR3 DNA reads as TGTGCCACCAGCAGAGATCGGCTACCTCCCAACGAGCAGTACTTC.

The V and J genes are TRBV2 and TRBJ1-3, with no clear D. Germline values: CDR1 SNHLY, CDR2 FYNNEI. The CDR3 consists of 14 residues. V lost 4 bases and J 2 bases, leaving 9 bases between the germline ends. Here the CDR3 DNA reads TGTGCCAGCAGTGGAGCTATCACTGGAAACACCATATATTTT. Protein sequence: CASSGAITGNTIYF.

The V call is TRBV19, the J call TRBJ2-2; a possible D gene is TRBD2 (6 bases). The CDR3 contains 15 residues. V dropped 9 bases and J dropped 2 bases, with 16 bases sitting between them. Germline CDR1 reads LNHDA; CDR2 reads SQIVND (reference sequence). Here the CDR3 reads CASHWAGTNTGELFF. The CDR3 coding sequence is TGTGCCAGCCACTGGGCAGGGACTAACACCGGGGAGCTGTTTTTT.

CDR3 residues: CASSERGQGPNEQFF. CDR3 nucleotides: TGTGCCAGCAGTGAAAGGGGACAGGGTCCCAATGAGCAGTTCTTC. V is TRBV6-1 and J is TRBJ2-1; 9 nucleotides align to TRBD1. CDR3 size: 15 residues. V lost 2 bases, J lost 6 bases, and 5 bases stayed unmatched. The germline V gene encodes CDR1 MNHNS and CDR2 SASEGT.

The rearrangement links TRBV2 to TRBJ2-5; 12 bases are shared with TRBD2. CDR3 size: 17 residues. Unmatched junction bases numbered 15, after V lost 7 bases and J lost 6 bases. CDR1 is SNHLY, CDR2 FYNNEI, per germline. In nucleotides, the CDR3 is TGTGCCAGCATCGTAAAGGCGACTAGCGGGAGTCGGAAGACCCAGTACTTC. Translation: CASIVKATSGSRKTQYF. Based on the CDR3 plus reference TRBV2 and TRBJ2-5, the full variable domain is EPEVTQTPSHQVTQMGQEVILRCVPISNHLYFYWYRQILGQKVEFLVSFYNNEISEKSEIFDDQFSVERPDGSNFTLKIRSTKLEDSAMYFCASIVKATSGSRKTQYFGPGTRLLVL.

The chain couples TRBV7-9 to TRBJ2-1; D ambiguous. V lost 6 bases and J 0 bases, leaving 15 bases between the germline ends. CDR3 length equals 16 residues. CDR1 SEHNR and CDR2 FQNEAQ come from the germline V gene (reference sequence). CDR3 in DNA: TGTGCCAGCAGGTCCCTGAAGAGGAGCTCCTACAATGAGCAGTTCTTC. Its translation is CASRSLKRSSYNEQFF.

The rearrangement links TRBV20-1 to TRBJ2-7; D not resolved. V was pared by 0 bases and J by 5 bases, with 5 bases between. The CDR3 is 11 residues long. Germline V CDR1 and CDR2: DFQATT, SNEGSKA (reference sequence). The CDR3 nucleotides read TGCAGTGCTAGAGACACTAACGAGCAGTACTTC. Translation: CSARDTNEQYF.

This clonotype turned up a few times. This chain uses TRBV18 with TRBJ2-7; possibly TRBD2 for D (6 bases). Trimming removed 3 bases at V and 2 bases at J, with 14 bases between. Germline CDR1 is KGHSH and CDR2 is LQKENI. The CDR3 has 15 residues. This CDR3 is CASSPQGGITYEQYF. The CDR3 DNA follows: TGTGCCAGCTCACCTCAGGGCGGGATAACCTACGAGCAGTACTTC.

In the case of this clonotype: Sequence at one end of the junction differs from germline and may be a read error. CDR3 residues: CSAFPGQKNAEAFF. CDR3 DNA sequence: TGCAGCGCTTTCCCGGGACAGAAGAACGCTGAAGCTTTCTTT. V gene TRBV29-1 combines with J gene TRBJ1-1; 7 nucleotides agree with TRBD1. The germline gives CDR1 SQVTM, CDR2 ANQGSEA. This CDR3 comprises 14 residues.

The chain has TRBV29-1 and TRBJ2-3; 9 nucleotides match TRBD2. The ends lost 4 bases at V and 1 base at J; junction bases unmatched: 6. Germline V lookup: CDR1 SQVTM, CDR2 ANQGSEA. CDR3 length: 15 amino acids. The chain's CDR3 is CSVAATSGGTDTQYF. CDR3 DNA: TGCAGCGTTGCGGCGACTAGCGGTGGCACAGATACGCAGTATTTT.

A few counts support this clonotype. V gene TRBV4-1 combines with J gene TRBJ2-2, with TRBD2 matching over 13 bases. From germline, CDR1 is MGHRA and CDR2 YSYEKL. The length of the CDR3 is 18 residues. After removal of 1 base from V and 7 bases from J, the junction contained 9 bases not matched to a gene. CDR3 sequence (DNA): TGCGCCAGCAGCCAAGTTCTACTAGCGGGAGGGCCGAGCGGGGAGCTGTTTTTT. Its translation: CASSQVLLAGGPSGELFF.

This chain connects TRBV9 to TRBJ2-2; 8 bases map to TRBD1. V gave up 1 base and J gave up 4 bases; unmatched junction bases: 6. The germline CDR1 and CDR2 sequences are SGDLS and YYNGEE. The CDR3 runs to 16 residues. The CDR3 DNA is TGTGCCAGCAGCGTAACGGGACAGGCATCCACCGGGGAGCTGTTTTTT. This translates into CASSVTGQASTGELFF.

This clonotype was observed many times. J is TRBJ1-2 and V is TRBV28, with D perhaps matching TRBD1 (6 bases). Germline assignment: CDR1 MDHEN and CDR2 SYDVKM. This CDR3 is 14 amino acids long. Trimming left V 2 bases short and J 1 base short, with 8 bases between. The CDR3 DNA reads TGTGCCAGCAGTTTAGGACAGAATAACTATGGCTACACCTTC. It is translated as CASSLGQNNYGYTF.